This T cell receptor beta chain is from a study of T cell responses to AZD1222 COVID-19 vaccine (dated by TCRdb to the early 2020s). Describing the broader study: A total of 230 to 250 trial participants underwent TCR sequencing, of whom 200 to 220 had received two doses of AZD1222 and 26 had received two doses of the MenACWY control vaccine. Enrollment into the trials was organized by age into subgroups of 18-55, 56-69 and 70-plus years, and those subgroups contained 148, 28 and 57 TCR-sequenced participants, respectively.

Including the terminal cysteine and phenylalanine, the CDR3 comprises 14 residues. Kept here is only the CDR3 DNA, which spans 42 bases and is read in frame from base 1. CDR1 is given as MNHEY and CDR2 as SVGAGI, both from the germline V gene. Relative to germline, V is 6 bases shorter and J is 4 bases shorter, with 16 bases between their ends. Comments on this clone: This clone's antigen is unknown. Qualities for individual bases were not recorded, and no much larger clone is one base off.

Overall results and qualifications from the work: Most participants were white British and females outnumbered males, and the authors suggested that clonal diversity may have been underestimated. Conclusions about previously exposed vaccinees were limited because only six AZD1222 recipients were SARS-CoV-2 seropositive at baseline. After two AZD1222 doses, spike-specific TCR breadth and depth were significantly higher than at day 0 and than in MenACWY recipients. Reportedly, close to half of the unique spike-specific TCRs recognized epitopes lying outside the regions that are mutated in the B.1.351 and B.1.1.7 variants. The 56-69-year group was small, and its depth increase did not reach significance, likely because of low power. CD4 TCRs associated with the vaccine covered the entire spike protein, and the dominant responses were in regions 160-218 and 743-854. Because no day 14 peak-response samples were available, repertoires were characterized only after the peak T cell response.

What the time point label conveys for this sample: baseline before first vaccination. The treatment or condition label corresponds to: meningococcal conjugate vaccine given as trial control. The vaccinee samples were drawn from two UK trials, COV001 and COV002, one of which was a single-blind randomized controlled phase 2/3 trial testing AZD1222 (ChAdOx1 nCoV-19) in healthy adults. Trial participant PBMC samples were collected at day 0 and day 28 after the second dose for TCRbeta chain sequencing. The CDR3 regions of human TCRbeta chains were analyzed by immunosequencing. The source study handled its data this way. Repertoire TCRs were matched against a reference library of SARS-CoV-2-specific TCRs generated with the MIRA antigen-specificity platform. Breadth was defined as the fraction of unique TCRs that were SARS-CoV-2-associated, and depth was defined as the fraction of total T cells that were SARS-CoV-2-associated. Each spike-specific TCR was assigned to its reactive spike region and to a CD4 or CD8 class using the MIRA data. Log10-transformed breadth and depth values were compared by one-way ANOVA with Sidak's multiple comparisons tests. Sourced from immuneACCESS, this table was stored by TCRdb with only in-frame sequences that have V and J called. A share of the clones is absent; for the studies checked, an unresolved V gene accounts for under half, and the remainder has no known explanation. The DNA was the basis for D and trimming; V, J and clone size are from that table. The table for this sample lists tens of thousands of clones; 70% to 90% of them were counted only once. The top ten clones comprise roughly 4.8% of the sample.

The TCR was taken from an adult in good health. The material sequenced was peripheral blood, taken on day 0 of MenACWY control vaccination. The rearrangement joined TRBV6-5 to TRBJ2-7, with the D segment possibly TRBD1 or TRBD2, each aligning over 6 bases. The encoded CDR3 is CASRDGLGGYEQYF. The sequence in DNA is TGTGCCAGCAGGGACGGCCTAGGGGGGTACGAGCAGTACTTC.